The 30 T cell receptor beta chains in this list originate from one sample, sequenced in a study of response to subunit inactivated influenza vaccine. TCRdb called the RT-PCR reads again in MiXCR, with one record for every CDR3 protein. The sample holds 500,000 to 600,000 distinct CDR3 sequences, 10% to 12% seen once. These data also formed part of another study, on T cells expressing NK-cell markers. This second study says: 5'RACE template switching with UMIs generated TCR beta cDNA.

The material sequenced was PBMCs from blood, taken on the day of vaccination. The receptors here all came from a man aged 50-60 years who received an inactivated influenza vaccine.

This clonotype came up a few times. This chain's CDR3 is CASSFGTSGEQYF. The CDR3 nucleotides are TGTGCCAGCAGTTTTGGGACTAGCGGCGAGCAGTACTTC. The chain has TRBV12-3 or TRBV12-4 and TRBJ2-7, with 11 positions matching TRBD2. The CDR3 spans 13 residues. V gave up 3 bases and J gave up 6 bases; unmatched junction bases: 1.

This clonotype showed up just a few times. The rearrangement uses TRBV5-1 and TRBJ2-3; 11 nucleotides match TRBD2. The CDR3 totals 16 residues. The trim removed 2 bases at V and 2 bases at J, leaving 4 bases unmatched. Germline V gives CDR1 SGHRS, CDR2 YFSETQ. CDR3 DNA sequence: TGCGCCAGCAGCTTAGTAGCGGGGGGGACCACAGATACGCAGTATTTT. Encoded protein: CASSLVAGGTTDTQYF. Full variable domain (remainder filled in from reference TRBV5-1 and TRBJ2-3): KAGVTQTPRYLIKTRGQQVTLSCSPISGHRSVSWYQQTPGQGLQFLFEYFSETQRNKGNFPGRFSGRQFSNSRSEMNVSTLELGDSALYLCASSLVAGGTTDTQYFGPGTRLTVL.

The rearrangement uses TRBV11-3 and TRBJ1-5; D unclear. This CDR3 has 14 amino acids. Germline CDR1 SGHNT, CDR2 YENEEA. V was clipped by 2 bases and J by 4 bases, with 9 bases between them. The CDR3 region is CASSLSHGNQPQHF. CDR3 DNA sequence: TGTGCCAGCAGCTTATCACACGGGAATCAGCCCCAGCATTTT.

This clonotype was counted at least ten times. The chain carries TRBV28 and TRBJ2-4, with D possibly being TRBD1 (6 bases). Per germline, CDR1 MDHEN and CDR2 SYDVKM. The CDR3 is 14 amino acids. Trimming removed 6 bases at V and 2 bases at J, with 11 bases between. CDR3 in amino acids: CASRIQGSKNIQYF. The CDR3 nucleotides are TGTGCCAGCAGGATACAGGGTTCCAAAAACATTCAGTACTTC.

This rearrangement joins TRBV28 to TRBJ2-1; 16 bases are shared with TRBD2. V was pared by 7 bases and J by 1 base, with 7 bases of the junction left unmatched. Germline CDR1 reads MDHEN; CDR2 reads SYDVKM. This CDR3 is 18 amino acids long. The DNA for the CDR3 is TGTGCCAGCACATCGGGACTAGCGGGGGGGCAATCCTACAATGAGCAGTTCTTC. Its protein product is CASTSGLAGGQSYNEQFF.

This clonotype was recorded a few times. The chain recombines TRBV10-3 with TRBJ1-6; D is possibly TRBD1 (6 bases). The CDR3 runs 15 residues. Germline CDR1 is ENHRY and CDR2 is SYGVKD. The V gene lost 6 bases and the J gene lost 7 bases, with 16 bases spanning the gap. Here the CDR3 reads CAIRAQGQRNSPLHF. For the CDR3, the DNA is TGTGCCATCAGAGCCCAGGGGCAGAGAAATTCACCCCTCCACTTT.

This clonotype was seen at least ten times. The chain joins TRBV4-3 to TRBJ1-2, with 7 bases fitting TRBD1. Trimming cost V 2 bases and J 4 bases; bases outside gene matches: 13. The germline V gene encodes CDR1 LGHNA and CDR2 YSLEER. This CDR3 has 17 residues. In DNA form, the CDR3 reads TGCGCCAGCAGCCAACGGGACAGCCGATTGGGATCCTATGGCTACACCTTC. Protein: CASSQRDSRLGSYGYTF.

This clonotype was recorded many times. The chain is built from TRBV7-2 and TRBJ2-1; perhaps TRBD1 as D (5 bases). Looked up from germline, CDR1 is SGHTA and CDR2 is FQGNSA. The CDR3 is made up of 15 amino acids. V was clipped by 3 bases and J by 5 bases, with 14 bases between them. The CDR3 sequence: CASSFMTWGHNEQFF. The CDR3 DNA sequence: TGTGCCAGCAGCTTCATGACATGGGGCCACAATGAGCAGTTCTTC.

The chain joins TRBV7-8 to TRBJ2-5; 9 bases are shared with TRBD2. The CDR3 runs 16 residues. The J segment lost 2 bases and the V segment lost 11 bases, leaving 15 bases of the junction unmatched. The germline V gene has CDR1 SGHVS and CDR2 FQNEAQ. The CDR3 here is CAASRLAGMGQETQYF. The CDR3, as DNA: TGTGCCGCCTCCCGGCTAGCGGGGATGGGGCAAGAGACCCAGTACTTC.

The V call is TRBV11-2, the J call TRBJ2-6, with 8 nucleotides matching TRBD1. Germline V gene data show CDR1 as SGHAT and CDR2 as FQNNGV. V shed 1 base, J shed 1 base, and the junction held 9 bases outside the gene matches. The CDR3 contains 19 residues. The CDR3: CASSLVSGQGVSGANVLTF. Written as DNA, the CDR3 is TGTGCCAGCAGCTTAGTTTCCGGACAGGGAGTGTCTGGGGCCAACGTCCTGACTTTC.

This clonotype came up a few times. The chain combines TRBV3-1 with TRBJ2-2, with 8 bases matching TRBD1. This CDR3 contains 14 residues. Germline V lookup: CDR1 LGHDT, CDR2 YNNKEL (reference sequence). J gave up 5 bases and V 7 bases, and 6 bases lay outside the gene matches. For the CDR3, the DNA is TGTGCCAGCACCCCAGGGGGCGCGACCGGGGAGCTGTTTTTT. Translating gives CASTPGGATGELFF.

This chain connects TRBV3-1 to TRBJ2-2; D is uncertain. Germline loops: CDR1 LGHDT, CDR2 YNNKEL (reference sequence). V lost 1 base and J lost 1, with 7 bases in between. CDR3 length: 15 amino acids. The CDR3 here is CASSQGGGNTGELFF. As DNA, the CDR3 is TGTGCCAGCAGCCAAGGTGGTGGGAACACCGGGGAGCTGTTTTTT.

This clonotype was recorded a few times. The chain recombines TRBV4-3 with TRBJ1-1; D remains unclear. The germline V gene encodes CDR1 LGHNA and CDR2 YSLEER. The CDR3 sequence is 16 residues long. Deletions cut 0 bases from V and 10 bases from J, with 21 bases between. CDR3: CASSQDLSAGTRRAFF. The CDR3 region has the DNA TGCGCCAGCAGCCAAGATCTCTCCGCAGGAACCCGAAGAGCTTTCTTT.

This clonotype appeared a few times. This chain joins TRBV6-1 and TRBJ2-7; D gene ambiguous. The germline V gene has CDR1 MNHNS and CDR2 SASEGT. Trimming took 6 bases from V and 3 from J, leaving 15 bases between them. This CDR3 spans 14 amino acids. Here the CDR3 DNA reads TGTGCCAGCAGCCCTAATGAGGTCGGCTACGAGCAGTACTTC. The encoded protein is CASSPNEVGYEQYF.

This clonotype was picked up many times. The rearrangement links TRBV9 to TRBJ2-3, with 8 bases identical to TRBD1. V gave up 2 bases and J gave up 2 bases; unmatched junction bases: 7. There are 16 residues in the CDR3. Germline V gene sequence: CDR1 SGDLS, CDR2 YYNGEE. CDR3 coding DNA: TGTGCCAGCAGCGTCGGGACAGGAACCCCCACAGATACGCAGTATTTT. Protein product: CASSVGTGTPTDTQYF.

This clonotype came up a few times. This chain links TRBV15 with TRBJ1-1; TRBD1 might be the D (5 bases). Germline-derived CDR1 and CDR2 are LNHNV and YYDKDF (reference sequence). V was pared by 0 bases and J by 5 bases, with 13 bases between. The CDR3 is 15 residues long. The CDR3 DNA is TGTGCCACCAGCAGAGATGGACTTGGGGGGACTGAAGCTTTCTTT. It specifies CATSRDGLGGTEAFF.

The CDR3 loop is CASSSASVFTYEQYF. The CDR3 DNA follows: TGCGCCAGCAGTTCGGCTAGCGTCTTTACCTACGAGCAGTACTTC. The gene calls are TRBV5-1 and TRBJ2-7, with D possibly being TRBD2 (6 bases). The V end lost 5 bases, the J end lost 2 bases, and 17 bases lay between the germline ends. The V gene's germline CDR1 is SGHRS and CDR2 YFSETQ. CDR3 size: 15 residues.

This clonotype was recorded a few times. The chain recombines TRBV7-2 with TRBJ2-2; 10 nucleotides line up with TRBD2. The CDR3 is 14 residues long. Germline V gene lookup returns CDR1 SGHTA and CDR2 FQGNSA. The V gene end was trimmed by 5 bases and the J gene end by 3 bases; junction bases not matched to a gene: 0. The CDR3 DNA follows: TGTGCCAGCAGCGGACTAGCGGACACCGGGGAGCTGTTTTTT. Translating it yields CASSGLADTGELFF.

The CDR3 loop reads CASSQRRGAYEQYF. CDR3 coding DNA: TGCGCCAGCAGCCAAAGGCGCGGGGCCTACGAGCAGTACTTC. The chain carries TRBV4-3 and TRBJ2-7; D is possibly TRBD2 (6 bases). Germline CDR1 and CDR2: LGHNA and YSLEER. V was pared by 2 bases and J by 2 bases, with 10 bases between. This CDR3 has 14 residues.

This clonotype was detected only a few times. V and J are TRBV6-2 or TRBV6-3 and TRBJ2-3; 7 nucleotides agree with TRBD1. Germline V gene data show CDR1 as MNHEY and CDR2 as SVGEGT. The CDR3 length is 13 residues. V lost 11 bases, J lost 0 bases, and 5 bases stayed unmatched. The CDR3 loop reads CAGSTGSTDTQYF. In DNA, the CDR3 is TGTGCCGGCTCGACAGGGAGCACAGATACGCAGTATTTT.

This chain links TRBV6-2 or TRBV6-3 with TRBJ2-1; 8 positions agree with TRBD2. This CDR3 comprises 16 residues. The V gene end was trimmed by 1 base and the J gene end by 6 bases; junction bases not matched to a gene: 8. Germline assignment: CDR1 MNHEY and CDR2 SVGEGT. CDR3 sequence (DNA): TGTGCCAGCAGTTACTTTAGCGGGGTACAATTCAATGAGCAGTTCTTC. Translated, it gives CASSYFSGVQFNEQFF.

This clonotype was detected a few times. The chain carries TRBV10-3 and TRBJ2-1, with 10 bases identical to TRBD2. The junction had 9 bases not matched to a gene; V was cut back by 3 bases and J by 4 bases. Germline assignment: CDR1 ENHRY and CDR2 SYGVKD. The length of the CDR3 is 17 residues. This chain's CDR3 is CAISETVAGGTYNEQFF. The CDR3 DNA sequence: TGTGCCATCAGTGAAACAGTAGCGGGAGGAACATACAATGAGCAGTTCTTC.

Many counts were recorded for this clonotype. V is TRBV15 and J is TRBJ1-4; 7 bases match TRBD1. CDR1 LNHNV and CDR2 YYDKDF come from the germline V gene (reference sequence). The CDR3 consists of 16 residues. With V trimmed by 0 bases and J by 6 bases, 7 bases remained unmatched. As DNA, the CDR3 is TGTGCCACCAGCAGAGAGCTGACAGGGTTATATGAAAAACTGTTTTTT. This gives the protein CATSRELTGLYEKLFF. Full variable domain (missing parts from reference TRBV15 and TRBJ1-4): DAMVIQNPRYQVTQFGKPVTLSCSQTLNHNVMYWYQQKSSQAPKLLFHYYDKDFNNEADTPDNFQSRRPNTSFCFLDIRSPGLGDTAMYLCATSRELTGLYEKLFFGSGTQLSVL.

The CDR3 nucleotides are TGCGCCAGCACCTCGAATGGACGGACTGAAGAGACCCAGTACTTC. This codes for CASTSNGRTEETQYF. The rearrangement uses TRBV5-1 and TRBJ2-5, with TRBD2 as a possible D gene (5 bases). CDR1 is SGHRS, CDR2 YFSETQ, per germline. The CDR3 runs 15 residues. Deletions cut 6 bases from V and 3 bases from J, with 18 bases between. The full variable domain, completed using reference TRBV5-1 and TRBJ2-5, is KAGVTQTPRYLIKTRGQQVTLSCSPISGHRSVSWYQQTPGQGLQFLFEYFSETQRNKGNFPGRFSGRQFSNSRSEMNVSTLELGDSALYLCASTSNGRTEETQYFGPGTRLLVL.

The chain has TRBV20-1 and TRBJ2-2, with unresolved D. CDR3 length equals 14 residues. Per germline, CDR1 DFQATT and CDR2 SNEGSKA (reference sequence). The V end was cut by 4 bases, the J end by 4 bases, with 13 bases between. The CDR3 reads CSATRLSGTGELFF. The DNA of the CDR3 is TGCAGTGCTACAAGACTGTCAGGCACCGGGGAGCTGTTTTTT.

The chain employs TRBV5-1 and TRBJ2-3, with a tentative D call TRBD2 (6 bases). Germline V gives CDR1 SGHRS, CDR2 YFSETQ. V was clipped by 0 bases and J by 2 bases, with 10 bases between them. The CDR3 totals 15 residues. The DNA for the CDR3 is TGCGCCAGCAGCTTGGGGGCGGGGACCACAGATACGCAGTATTTT. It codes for CASSLGAGTTDTQYF.

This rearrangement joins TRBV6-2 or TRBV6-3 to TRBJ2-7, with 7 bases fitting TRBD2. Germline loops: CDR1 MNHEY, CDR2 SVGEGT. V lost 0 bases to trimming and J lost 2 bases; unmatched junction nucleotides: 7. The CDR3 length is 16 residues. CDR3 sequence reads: CASSYSRGSGTYEQYF. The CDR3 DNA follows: TGTGCCAGCAGTTACTCGCGGGGGTCTGGGACCTACGAGCAGTACTTC.

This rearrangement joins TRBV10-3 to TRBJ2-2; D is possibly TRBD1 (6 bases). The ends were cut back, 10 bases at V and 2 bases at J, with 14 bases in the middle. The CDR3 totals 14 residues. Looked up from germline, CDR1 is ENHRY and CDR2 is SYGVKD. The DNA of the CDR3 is TGTGCCACCTGGAAGGGACAAAACACCGGGGAGCTGTTTTTT. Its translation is CATWKGQNTGELFF.

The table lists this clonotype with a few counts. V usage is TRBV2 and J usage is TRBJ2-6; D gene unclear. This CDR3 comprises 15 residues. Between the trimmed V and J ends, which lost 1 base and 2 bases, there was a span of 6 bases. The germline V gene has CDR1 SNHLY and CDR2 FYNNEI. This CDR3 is CASSEDAAGANVLTF. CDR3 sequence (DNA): TGTGCCAGCAGTGAAGATGCTGCTGGGGCCAACGTCCTGACTTTC.

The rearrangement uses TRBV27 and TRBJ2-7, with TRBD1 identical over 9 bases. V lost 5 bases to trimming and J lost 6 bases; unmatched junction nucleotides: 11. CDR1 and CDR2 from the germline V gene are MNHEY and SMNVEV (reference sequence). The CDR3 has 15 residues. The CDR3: CASSPGTGRNSEQYF. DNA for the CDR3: TGTGCCAGCAGTCCCGGGACAGGGCGTAATTCCGAGCAGTACTTC.